One and the same sample provided the 28 T cell receptor beta chains below, sequenced in a study of blood T cell repertoires in COVID-19. Only in-frame clones appear in the TCRdb table, and some are missing; sequencing was by immunoSEQ multiplex PCR. The table records some 210,000 clones, less than 90% of them present only once. What was sequenced was peripheral blood. These receptors all come from a human donor in a cohort sampled during active COVID-19.

The sample holds one count of this clone. The V and J genes are TRBV7-9 and TRBJ2-3; a possible D gene is TRBD1 (6 bases). Germline assignment: CDR1 SEHNR and CDR2 FQNEAQ (reference sequence). Trimming removed 6 bases from V and 4 bases from J, with 23 bases in between. The CDR3 contains 17 residues. The CDR3 reads CASRPASQGQSADTQYF. The CDR3 DNA follows: TGTGCCAGCAGGCCCGCCTCCCAGGGGCAATCGGCAGATACGCAGTATTTT.

The J gene is TRBJ2-5, the V gene TRBV7-9; weak D call: TRBD2 (5 bases). Germline CDR1 reads SEHNR; CDR2 reads FQNEAQ (reference sequence). The CDR3 covers 17 residues. V was trimmed by 3 bases and J by 3 bases, leaving 20 bases between them. The CDR3 coding sequence is TGTGCCAGCAGCTTTCCCCGCGGCCGAGGGAAAGAAGAGACCCAGTACTTC. This codes for CASSFPRGRGKEETQYF.

The rearrangement uses TRBV10-3 and TRBJ1-1; 9 positions match TRBD1. Germline CDR1 reads ENHRY; CDR2 reads SYGVKD. This CDR3 region has 14 residues. The trim removed 10 bases at V and 1 base at J, leaving 7 bases unmatched. CDR3 coding DNA: TGTGCCACCTCCGGGACAGGGCAGAACACTGAAGCTTTCTTT. Encoded protein: CATSGTGQNTEAFF.

The rearrangement joins TRBV5-6 to TRBJ1-1; the match to TRBD1 covers 8 bases. The CDR3 covers 14 residues. Germline loops: CDR1 SGHDT, CDR2 YYEEEE. Germline trimming cut 2 bases from V and 3 bases from J; bases unmatched to any gene: 3. Written as DNA, the CDR3 is TGTGCCAGCAGCTTCGACAGGGGATACACTGAAGCTTTCTTT. It codes for CASSFDRGYTEAFF.

The chain is built from TRBV30 and TRBJ2-6; possible D gene TRBD2, 5 bases. CDR1 is GTSNPN and CDR2 is SVGIG in the germline V gene (reference sequence). V was clipped by 7 bases and J by 1 base, with 11 bases between them. The CDR3 runs to 14 residues. The CDR3 is CASRRKSGANVLTF. CDR3 in DNA: TGTGCCTCGAGGAGGAAATCTGGGGCCAACGTCCTGACTTTC.

This clone was observed a handful of times. This chain links TRBV14 with TRBJ2-5, with D perhaps TRBD1 (5 bases). Per the germline V gene, CDR1 is SGHDN and CDR2 is FVKESK. The CDR3 has 15 residues. Trimming took 3 bases from V and 0 from J, leaving 11 bases between them. CDR3 sequence: CASSQGRQYQETQYF. Here the CDR3 DNA reads TGTGCCAGCAGCCAGGGCAGACAGTACCAAGAGACCCAGTACTTC.

V usage is TRBV19 and J usage is TRBJ2-3; tentative D call: TRBD2 (6 bases). CDR1 and CDR2 (germline): LNHDA, SQIVND (reference sequence). V was shortened by 6 bases and J by 2 bases, with 9 bases between the two germline ends. The CDR3 sequence is 13 residues long. CDR3 sequence reads: CASREGPTDTQYF. As DNA, the CDR3 is TGTGCCAGTAGGGAGGGCCCCACAGATACGCAGTATTTT. The complete variable domain, with remaining parts taken from reference TRBV19 and TRBJ2-3, reads DGGITQSPKYLFRKEGQNVTLSCEQNLNHDAMYWYRQDPGQGLRLIYYSQIVNDFQKGDIAEGYSVSREKKESFPLTVTSAQKNPTAFYLCASREGPTDTQYFGPGTRLTVL.

The rearrangement uses TRBV2 and TRBJ1-5, with 7 nucleotides matching TRBD1. Unmatched junction bases numbered 9, after V lost 6 bases and J lost 4 bases. This CDR3 is 15 amino acids long. Germline loops: CDR1 SNHLY, CDR2 FYNNEI. The CDR3 bases are TGTGCCAGCAGCCCTGGACAGGTAGAAAATCAGCCCCAGCATTTT. This gives the protein CASSPGQVENQPQHF.

The chain uses TRBV5-1 and TRBJ2-1; the match to TRBD1 covers 9 bases. The germline CDR1 and CDR2 sequences are SGHRS and YFSETQ. The V segment lost 0 bases and the J segment 0 bases; nucleotides outside the gene matches: 1. This CDR3 comprises 16 residues. Here the CDR3 DNA reads TGCGCCAGCAGCTTGGCGGGACAGGGCTCCTACAATGAGCAGTTCTTC. Translated, it gives CASSLAGQGSYNEQFF.

Note on this clone: Additional DNA sequences in this sample encode the identical CDR3. The chain is built from TRBV12-3 or TRBV12-4 and TRBJ1-1; no firm D call. The CDR3 length is 13 residues. V was cut by 0 bases and J by 1 base, with 3 bases left in between. The CDR3 region is CASSLAQNTEAFF. In DNA form, the CDR3 reads TGTGCCAGCAGTTTAGCCCAGAACACTGAAGCTTTCTTT.

The count of this clone is one. V and J are TRBV27 and TRBJ1-2, with TRBD1 matching 10 bases. V dropped 3 bases and J dropped 7; count of bases not matched to a gene: 11. The CDR3 runs 16 residues. Germline V lookup: CDR1 MNHEY, CDR2 SMNVEV (reference sequence). The CDR3 loop reads CASSFRDRGLKGGYTF. In nucleotides, the CDR3 is TGTGCCAGCAGTTTCCGGGACAGGGGATTGAAAGGTGGCTACACCTTC.

The rearrangement joins TRBV5-1 to TRBJ2-1, with D possibly TRBD2 on 7 matching bases. CDR3 length: 15 residues. Trimming removed 1 base at V and 6 bases at J, with 14 bases between. Germline CDR1 SGHRS, CDR2 YFSETQ. The CDR3 spells CASSLNGGHRNEQFF. In nucleotides, the CDR3 is TGCGCCAGCAGCTTGAACGGGGGGCATCGCAATGAGCAGTTCTTC.

This clone was seen a few times. This chain connects TRBV7-9 to TRBJ2-4; tentatively, D is TRBD2 (6 bases). Deletions cut 5 bases from V and 13 bases from J, with 21 bases between. The length of the CDR3 is 14 residues. CDR1 and CDR2 from the germline V gene are SEHNR and FQNEAQ (reference sequence). In nucleotides, the CDR3 is TGTGCCAGCAGCCCGGGACTCGTCCCCGGAGGACAGTACTTC. It codes for CASSPGLVPGGQYF.

On this clone itself: The sample has other DNA sequences that encode this CDR3 too. V gene TRBV24-1 combines with J gene TRBJ2-2; TRBD1 aligns across 11 bases. The CDR3 is 14 amino acids. CDR1 is KGHDR, CDR2 SFDVKD, per germline. Trimming at V came to 10 bases and at J to 3 bases, leaving 3 bases not matched to a gene. The CDR3 protein is CATRGQGDTGELFF. The CDR3 coding sequence is TGTGCCACAAGGGGACAGGGGGACACCGGGGAGCTGTTTTTT.

Remarks on this clone: Other DNA sequences of this sample code for an identical CDR3. The V gene is TRBV12-3 or TRBV12-4, the J gene TRBJ1-1, with D unclear. The V gene lost 0 bases and the J gene lost 8 bases, with 4 bases spanning the gap. The CDR3 runs 11 residues. The CDR3 spells CASSLAGEAFF. The CDR3 nucleotides read TGTGCCAGCAGTTTAGCCGGGGAAGCTTTCTTT.

The chain recombines TRBV18 with TRBJ2-1, with 12 bases fitting TRBD2. This CDR3 region has 16 residues. CDR1 is KGHSH, CDR2 LQKENI, per germline. The V segment lost 0 bases and the J segment 4 bases; nucleotides outside the gene matches: 1. The CDR3 region is CASSPPTSGGYNEQFF. DNA for the CDR3: TGTGCCAGCTCACCACCGACTAGCGGGGGATACAATGAGCAGTTCTTC.

The chain couples TRBV24-1 to TRBJ2-3, with TRBD1 matching 8 bases. After removal of 10 bases from V and 4 bases from J, the junction contained 12 bases not matched to a gene. This CDR3 is 15 amino acids long. Looked up from germline, CDR1 is KGHDR and CDR2 is SFDVKD. DNA of the CDR3: TGTGCCACGGGATCGAACAGGGGGTCTTCAGATACGCAGTATTTT. This gives the protein CATGSNRGSSDTQYF.

V gene TRBV27 combines with J gene TRBJ2-2; 7 bases are a match to TRBD2. Unmatched junction bases numbered 8, after V lost 7 bases and J lost 0 bases. The CDR3 covers 16 residues. The germline V gene has CDR1 MNHEY and CDR2 SMNVEV (reference sequence). CDR3 in amino acids: CASKLFAGANTGELFF. The CDR3 DNA sequence: TGTGCCAGCAAGCTTTTTGCGGGGGCGAACACCGGGGAGCTGTTTTTT.

The rearrangement links TRBV14 to TRBJ2-2; TRBD1 is a possible D gene (6 bases). V dropped 11 bases and J dropped 4 bases, with 17 bases sitting between them. CDR3 length: 14 residues. The germline V gene has CDR1 SGHDN and CDR2 FVKESK. The CDR3 coding sequence is TGTGCCGTCCGGGACAAAGTCTTCACCGGGGAGCTGTTTTTT. Translated: CAVRDKVFTGELFF.

The V gene is TRBV19, the J gene TRBJ2-3; TRBD2 matches at 7 bases. Germline CDR1 LNHDA, CDR2 SQIVND (reference sequence). This CDR3 has 15 residues. V lost 1 base and J lost 4; bases outside the gene matches: 5. CDR3 region: CASSIGGSRADTQYF. The CDR3 nucleotides are TGTGCCAGTAGTATAGGCGGGAGTCGGGCAGATACGCAGTATTTT. Combining the CDR3 with reference TRBV19 and TRBJ2-3 gives the whole variable domain DGGITQSPKYLFRKEGQNVTLSCEQNLNHDAMYWYRQDPGQGLRLIYYSQIVNDFQKGDIAEGYSVSREKKESFPLTVTSAQKNPTAFYLCASSIGGSRADTQYFGPGTRLTVL.

The chain uses TRBV18 and TRBJ2-2, with unresolved D. The CDR3 covers 16 residues. The germline V gene has CDR1 KGHSH and CDR2 LQKENI. V shed 3 bases and J shed 5 bases, with 16 bases lying between them. This CDR3 reads CASSPQVAGRTGELFF. The CDR3 region has the DNA TGTGCCAGCTCACCTCAGGTGGCAGGCAGAACCGGGGAGCTGTTTTTT.

This chain connects TRBV6-5 to TRBJ2-7; TRBD1 agrees at 7 bases. Trimming cost V 6 bases and J 5 bases; bases outside gene matches: 7. The CDR3 sequence is 13 residues long. CDR1 and CDR2 from the germline V gene are MNHEY and SVGAGI. CDR3 nucleotide sequence: TGTGCCAGCAGGTGGTCAGGGGGAGACGAGCAGTACTTC. Residues: CASRWSGGDEQYF.

V gene TRBV5-1 combines with J gene TRBJ1-1, with 7 positions matching TRBD1. The CDR3 extends over 14 amino acids. V lost 3 bases, J lost 1 base, and 3 bases stayed unmatched. The V gene's germline CDR1 is SGHRS and CDR2 YFSETQ. CDR3 residues: CASSWGQSNTEAFF. As DNA, the CDR3 is TGCGCCAGCAGCTGGGGACAGTCGAACACTGAAGCTTTCTTT.

The chain links TRBV2 to TRBJ2-1, with 11 bases aligning to TRBD2. The CDR3 has 16 residues. V was clipped by 6 bases and J by 3 bases; unmatched bases: 7. Germline V gene lookup returns CDR1 SNHLY and CDR2 FYNNEI. The CDR3 DNA reads TGTGCCAGCAGAGGCTTTACTAGCGGGGGCTACAATGAGCAGTTCTTC. Protein sequence: CASRGFTSGGYNEQFF.

This clone has just one count. The V gene is TRBV11-2, the J gene TRBJ2-3; tentative D call: TRBD2 (5 bases). Germline V CDR1 and CDR2: SGHAT, FQNNGV. Trimming pared 7 bases from V and 0 bases from J, leaving 8 bases between. The CDR3 has 13 amino acids. The CDR3 is CASIRGSTDTQYF. The DNA of the CDR3 is TGTGCCAGCATACGGGGTAGCACAGATACGCAGTATTTT.

This chain uses TRBV6-4 with TRBJ2-2, with 8 positions matching TRBD1. Losses at the gene ends were 8 bases for V and 7 bases for J; bases not matched to a gene: 12. Germline CDR1 reads MRHNA; CDR2 reads SNTAGT. The length of the CDR3 is 15 residues. In DNA, the CDR3 is TGTGCCAGCCGAGCAGACAGGGGTTATGGCGGGGAGCTGTTTTTT. Translating gives CASRADRGYGGELFF.

This clone was observed a single time. This chain connects TRBV5-1 to TRBJ2-3; tentative D call: TRBD2 (5 bases). The germline V and J ends were trimmed by 4 bases and 0 bases, with 12 bases remaining between them. The CDR3 has 15 residues. Germline CDR1 reads SGHRS; CDR2 reads YFSETQ. Here the CDR3 reads CASSDPWTSTDTQYF. The CDR3 DNA sequence: TGCGCCAGCAGCGACCCTTGGACTAGCACAGATACGCAGTATTTT.

The J gene is TRBJ2-3, the V gene TRBV12-5, with D unclear. The CDR3 totals 13 residues. Germline assignment: CDR1 LGHNT and CDR2 FRNRAP. Trimming took off 0 bases at V and 6 bases at J, with 7 bases between the two ends. The CDR3 loop is CASGLVNWDTQYF. For the CDR3, the DNA is TGTGCTAGTGGTTTGGTAAACTGGGATACGCAGTATTTT.